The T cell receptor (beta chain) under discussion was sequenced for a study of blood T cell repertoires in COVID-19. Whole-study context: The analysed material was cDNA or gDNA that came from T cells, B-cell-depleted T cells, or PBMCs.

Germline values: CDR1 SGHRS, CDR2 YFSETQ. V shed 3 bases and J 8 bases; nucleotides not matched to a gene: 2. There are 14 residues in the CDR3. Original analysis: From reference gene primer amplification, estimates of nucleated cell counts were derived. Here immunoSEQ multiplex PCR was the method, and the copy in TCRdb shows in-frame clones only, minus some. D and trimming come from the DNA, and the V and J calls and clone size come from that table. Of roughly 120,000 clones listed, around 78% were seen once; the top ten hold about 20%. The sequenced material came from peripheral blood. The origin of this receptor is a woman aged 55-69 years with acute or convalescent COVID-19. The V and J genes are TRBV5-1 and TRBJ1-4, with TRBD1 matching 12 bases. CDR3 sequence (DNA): TGCGCCAGCAGCTGGGGACAGGGGGCGGAAAAACTGTTTTTT. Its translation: CASSWGQGAEKLFF. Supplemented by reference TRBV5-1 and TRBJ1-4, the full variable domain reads KAGVTQTPRYLIKTRGQQVTLSCSPISGHRSVSWYQQTPGQGLQFLFEYFSETQRNKGNFPGRFSGRQFSNSRSEMNVSTLELGDSALYLCASSWGQGAEKLFFGSGTQLSVL.